Listed here is a single T cell receptor (beta chain). The antigen it binds to is not known. No much larger clone exists at a distance of one base, and base qualities are not known. High-throughput TCR beta sequencing profiled peripheral blood CD8+ and CD4+ T cells from healthy donors, Susac syndrome patients and multiple sclerosis patients. The Susac syndrome patients fulfilled recently defined diagnostic criteria for definite or probable disease. Bulk CD8+ and CD4+ T cells were purified by magnetic negative isolation, whereas CD8+ TEMRA cells were enriched by FACS. Blood was drawn into EDTA tubes, processed within 24 hours, and PBMCs were isolated by density gradient centrifugation. PBMCs intended for TCR sequencing were cryopreserved in liquid nitrogen and thawed later in a water bath at 37 degrees C. The sorted or isolated CD4+, CD8+ and CD8+ TEMRA cells reached a purity of at least 90%. RNA was extracted using the RNeasy kit, and about 0.45 to 1 ug of the RNA was reverse transcribed with random hexamers. The immunoSEQ multiplex PCR assay, covering 54 Vbeta and 13 Jbeta segments, was used to amplify TCR beta CDR3 regions. Bias from PCR amplification was corrected by using a synthetic template baseline for primer optimization and for computational correction. Regarding the original processing steps: Reads were assigned to V, D and J genes according to IMGT and analyzed in immunoSEQ Analyzer, with only productive sequences retained. Clonality was calculated as one minus the Shannon entropy normalized by log2 of the number of productive unique sequences. Public and private clones were assessed among the 100 most prevalent clones of each patient and control. Clones were defined as Susac-specific when absent from the healthy and MS cohorts, from fewer than 1,300 published viral clones and from other ImmuneACCESS disease sequences. TCRdb itself trimmed the public reads at Q25 with fastp, ran MiXCR and retained productive beta chains. Here each entry gathers all rows of one CDR3 protein and keeps the most common genes and DNA. TCRdb assigned the V and J calls; the authors' analysis was not used. In all, the sample holds 150,000 to 180,000 distinct CDR3 sequences, and 85% to 95% of those were seen once. The leading ten clones occupy roughly 0.16% of the sample.

The data derive from a study of CD8 T cells in Susac syndrome (dated by TCRdb to the late 2010s). About the full investigation: Of the Susac syndrome patients who were sequenced, five or six had clinically active disease and about 8 were in clinical remission. At blood withdrawal, Susac syndrome patients were therapy-naive, treated with corticosteroids (with IVIg additionally given to some), or treated with IVIg alone. The study used repertoire sequencing to test whether antigen drove CD8+ T cell activation and differentiation in Susac syndrome.

The CDR3 numbers 14 residues from cysteine through phenylalanine. The read is trimmed to its CDR3 DNA, 42 bases read in frame from base 1. V has 4 bases trimmed and J has 4 bases trimmed; junction bases matching no gene number 4. The germline V gene encodes CDR1 MNHEY and CDR2 SVGAGI. What the authors observed across the whole study: In patients with Susac syndrome, the CD4+ T cell repertoire showed no detectable clonal expansion. The number of individuals in the TCR sequencing and HLA analysis was acknowledged as relatively small.

What was sequenced was CD4+ T cells from PBMCs. The chain couples TRBV6-5 to TRBJ1-5, with 7 bases aligning to TRBD1. The sequence was collected from a human donor with Susac syndrome. Read as DNA, the sequence is TGTGCCAGCAGTTCGGGACAGTGGAATCAGCCCCAGCATTTT. This codes for CASSSGQWNQPQHF.